Listed below are T cell receptor beta chains from one sample, sequenced in a study of cytomegalovirus exposure and HLA in healthy donors. Profiling relied on immunoSEQ multiplex PCR, and the TCRdb table lists in-frame clones only, not all of them. The sample holds about 130,000 clones, roughly 75% seen once. The sequenced sample was PBMCs. The receptor set was obtained from a woman in her 50s in good health and CMV-seronegative. CDR3s include the opening cysteine and the closing phenylalanine or tryptophan. The D gene is left open where the match is weak. The listing skips clone size in some rows; elsewhere it reads once, few, many or a size class.

J,V,size,D,DNA,CDR3
TRBJ2-2,TRBV6-5,.,.,TGTGCCAGCAGTTACAGGCAGGGGGGAACCGGGGAGCTGTTTTTT,CASSYRQGGTGELFF
TRBJ2-1,TRBV13,.,TRBD2,TGTGCCAGCAGCTTAGGCCTAGCGGGAGGATTTGTTGAGCAGTTCTTC,CASSLGLAGGFVEQFF
TRBJ2-2,TRBV29-1,.,TRBD2,TGCAGCGCTGTAGCGGGAGGGAACACCGGGGAGCTGTTTTTT,CSAVAGGNTGELFF
TRBJ2-7,TRBV19,.,.,TGTGCCAGTAGTATGGACTCGATTACCTACGAGCAGTACTTC,CASSMDSITYEQYF
TRBJ2-7,TRBV28,.,.,TGTGCCAGCAGTTTAAACAGTGGCTACGAGCAGTACTTC,CASSLNSGYEQYF
TRBJ2-7,TRBV13,.,TRBD1,TGTGCCAGCAGCTTAGGGGGGACAGTCGAGCAGTACTTC,CASSLGGTVEQYF
TRBJ2-1,TRBV5-1,few,TRBD2,TGCGCCAGCAGCTTGGTTGCGGGAGACTACAATGAGCAGTTCTTC,CASSLVAGDYNEQFF
TRBJ2-1,TRBV7-9,.,.,TGTGCCAGCAGCCCACCCGGGCTTCGTTCGGGGGAGCAGTTCTTC,CASSPPGLRSGEQFF
TRBJ2-1,TRBV5-4,.,.,TGTGCCAGCAGCTTGGAGGTAGCGGCAAATGAGCAGTTCTTC,CASSLEVAANEQFF
TRBJ2-7,TRBV30,.,TRBD1,TGTGCCTGGAACCCGGGACAGGTCCTCCACGAGCAGTACTTC,CAWNPGQVLHEQYF
TRBJ1-3,TRBV5-1,few,.,TGCGCCAGCAGCTCCCAAGCCCCAAGCTCTGGAAACACCATATATTTT,CASSSQAPSSGNTIYF
TRBJ1-5,TRBV7-2,.,TRBD1,TGTGCCAGCAGCTCGGGACAGTCGAGCCAGCCCCAGCATTTT,CASSSGQSSQPQHF
TRBJ1-1,TRBV19,.,.,TGTGCCAGTAGCCACGGGACTGAAGCTTTCTTT,CASSHGTEAFF
TRBJ2-3,TRBV19,.,.,TGTGCCAGTAGTAGAAGCCCAGATACGCAGTATTTT,CASSRSPDTQYF
TRBJ2-5,TRBV10-3,once,TRBD1,TGTGCCATCAGTGAGTCCGTAACAGGGGGCGAGACCCAGTACTTC,CAISESVTGGETQYF
TRBJ2-7,TRBV7-2,once,.,TGTGCCAGCAGCCCCGGGGGCGGGGGAGGCCACGAGCAGTACTTC,CASSPGGGGGHEQYF
TRBJ2-2,TRBV6-5,.,TRBD1,TGTGCCAGCAGTTACTCGACAGGGGCCGGGGAGCTGTTTTTT,CASSYSTGAGELFF
TRBJ2-2,TRBV5-4,.,TRBD2,TGCGCCAGCAGCCAAGATCCAGCGGGAGGTTCCGGGGAGCTGTTTTTT,CASSQDPAGGSGELFF
TRBJ2-1,TRBV15,few,TRBD2,TGTGCCACCAGCAGTACGTTGGCGGGAGGGCCTCACAATGAGCAGTTCTTC,CATSSTLAGGPHNEQFF
TRBJ2-5,TRBV7-9,.,.,TGTGCCAGCAGCTCCCCAGGGAGGAGGGAGACCCAGTACTTC,CASSSPGRRETQYF
TRBJ2-1,TRBV18,.,.,TGTGCCAGCTCACCGGGGGGAAGTTCCTACAATGAGCAGTTCTTC,CASSPGGSSYNEQFF
TRBJ2-1,TRBV27,.,TRBD2,TGTGCCAGCAGCTTCTCCCTCGGGACTAGCGGATACAATGAGCAGTTCTTC,CASSFSLGTSGYNEQFF
TRBJ2-2,TRBV6-5,.,.,TGTGCCAGCACCGTGCCAGGCACCGGGGAGCTGTTTTTT,CASTVPGTGELFF
TRBJ2-7,TRBV25-1,.,.,TGTGCCAGCAGTGAGGGGAGACAGGCGGTATACGAGCAGTACTTC,CASSEGRQAVYEQYF
TRBJ2-5,TRBV5-6,.,.,TGTGCCAGCAGCTTGGCCGACGGGGAGACCCAGTACTTC,CASSLADGETQYF
TRBJ2-7,TRBV6-6,few,.,TGTGCCAGCATCACCGGGGACTACGAGCAGTACTTC,CASITGDYEQYF
TRBJ1-2,TRBV28,.,.,TGTGCCAGCGGGACACCGAACTATGGCTACACCTTC,CASGTPNYGYTF
TRBJ2-7,TRBV28,.,TRBD2,TGTGCCACCGATGTAGCGGGCTACGAGCAGTACTTC,CATDVAGYEQYF
TRBJ1-5,TRBV6-1,.,TRBD1,TGTGCCAGCAGTGGGGCCCGACAGGGGACTAATCAGCCCCAGCATTTT,CASSGARQGTNQPQHF
TRBJ2-3,TRBV7-2,.,TRBD1,TGTGCCAGCAGCTTAATGGGGTCAGGGGGTGGTTCAGATACGCAGTATTTT,CASSLMGSGGGSDTQYF